This record covers a single T cell receptor beta chain. Its target is not known. These data belong to a study of shared clonotypes between healthy human individuals. Study overall: There were three CD4 naive, three CD4 memory, two CD8 naive and one CD8 memory plates per donor. Study conclusions and caveats: In this cohort, only blood was sampled, and tissue repertoires likely differ.

The assay was immunoSEQ multiplex PCR, and TCRdb's table has in-frame clones only and misses some. The sample includes about 1.5 million clones, approximately 98% of them seen just once. Sample: naive CD4+ T cells sorted from blood. As to subset: CD45RA+ positively selected. This TCR was sampled from a man aged 30-40 years in good health.

The CDR3 region is CAWSSRGAGWQETQYF. Here the CDR3 DNA reads TGTGCCTGGAGCTCCCGTGGGGCAGGGTGGCAAGAGACCCAGTACTTC. The rearrangement links TRBV30 to TRBJ2-5, with D maybe TRBD1 (5 bases). The ends were cut back, 3 bases at V and 2 bases at J, with 19 bases in the middle. Germline loops: CDR1 GTSNPN, CDR2 SVGIG (reference sequence). The CDR3 has 16 residues.